One and the same sample provided the 5 T cell receptor beta chains below, sequenced in a study of T cell changes during pregnancy in multiple sclerosis. Data came from immunoSEQ multiplex PCR; TCRdb stores just in-frame clones and leaves some out. The data hold about 49,000 clones, with 85% to 95% observed a single time. This specimen was CD8+ T cells from peripheral blood mononuclear cells, taken in the first trimester of pregnancy. The receptors come from a female donor with multiple sclerosis, enrolled in a pregnancy study.

This clone was found once. This chain joins TRBV28 and TRBJ2-1; D is undetermined. The V gene's germline CDR1 is MDHEN and CDR2 SYDVKM. The CDR3 length is 10 residues. Between the trimmed V and J ends, which lost 7 bases and 9 bases, there was a span of 7 bases. The CDR3 nucleotides read TGTGCCAGCAAGAACGGTGAGCAGTTCTTC. Protein product: CASKNGEQFF.

The chain employs TRBV28 and TRBJ2-5; 7 bases are shared with TRBD1. The germline CDR1 and CDR2 sequences are MDHEN and SYDVKM. The CDR3 spans 15 residues. The V gene end was trimmed by 6 bases and the J gene end by 2 bases; junction bases not matched to a gene: 9. The CDR3 reads CASSRGQSIQETQYF. In DNA form, the CDR3 reads TGTGCCAGCAGCAGGGGACAGTCGATACAAGAGACCCAGTACTTC.

This chain connects TRBV7-8 to TRBJ2-7; the D gene is possibly TRBD1 (5 bases). The V and J ends lost 6 bases and 3 bases respectively, with 15 bases between them. This CDR3 spans 14 amino acids. Looked up from germline, CDR1 is SGHVS and CDR2 is FQNEAQ. This CDR3 is CASRNRGDNYEQYF. Written as DNA, the CDR3 is TGTGCCAGCAGGAATAGGGGTGATAACTACGAGCAGTACTTC.

CDR3 amino acids: CASSIRLAGVYNEQFF. CDR3 bases: TGTGCCAGTAGTATTCGACTAGCGGGGGTCTACAATGAGCAGTTCTTC. The gene calls are TRBV19 and TRBJ2-1; TRBD2 aligns across 12 bases. CDR1 is LNHDA, CDR2 SQIVND, per germline (reference sequence). The CDR3 has 16 amino acids. V dropped 3 bases and J dropped 3; count of bases not matched to a gene: 3.

The chain carries TRBV7-2 and TRBJ2-3; 10 bases match TRBD2. The CDR3 contains 18 residues. V was pared by 2 bases and J by 2 bases, with 10 bases of the junction left unmatched. Germline CDR1 is SGHTA and CDR2 is FQGNSA. The CDR3 sequence is CASSLWWLAGVYTDTQYF. CDR3 DNA sequence: TGTGCCAGCAGCTTATGGTGGCTAGCGGGAGTTTACACAGATACGCAGTATTTT.